This T cell receptor beta chain was documented in a study of response to subunit inactivated influenza vaccine. Study findings and constraints: The authors put forward the suggestion that each seasonal influenza vaccination may bring in only a limited number of new T cells.

TCRdb ran MiXCR on the RT-PCR reads and lists one entry per CDR3 protein. The profile shows 550,000 to 600,000 distinct CDR3 sequences, approximately 12% of them singletons. Worth noting for this clonotype: The target antigen is unknown.

Trimming took off 7 bases at V and 2 bases at J, with 14 bases between the two ends. The CDR3 sequence is 14 residues long. From germline, CDR1 is SNHLY and CDR2 FYNNEI. This receptor was obtained from a man between 50 and 59 years old who received an inactivated influenza vaccine. This sample comprised PBMCs from blood, obtained on the day of vaccination. The chain couples TRBV2 to TRBJ2-5; D is unclear. The CDR3 nucleotides read TGTGCCAGCAATGGCGGCGTCATTCAAGAGACCCAGTACTTC. It translates to CASNGGVIQETQYF. The full variable domain, with the rest looked up from reference TRBV2 and TRBJ2-5, is EPEVTQTPSHQVTQMGQEVILRCVPISNHLYFYWYRQILGQKVEFLVSFYNNEISEKSEIFDDQFSVERPDGSNFTLKIRSTKLEDSAMYFCASNGGVIQETQYFGPGTRLLVL.